Sequencing of this TCR beta chain was carried out in a study of blood T cell repertoires in COVID-19. In germline, CDR1 is LNHNV, CDR2 YYDKDF (reference sequence). The CDR3 is 15 residues long. V lost 4 bases and J lost 6; bases outside the gene matches: 9. In the source study's methods: Quantification of nucleated cells was approximated via reference gene primer amplification. Generated by immunoSEQ multiplex PCR, the TCRdb table keeps only in-frame clones and is missing some. V, J and clone size derive from that table, while D and trimming were established from the DNA sequence. The table lists some 310,000 clones, 90% of them singletons.

This receptor was taken from a woman aged 40 to 50 with COVID-19, enrolled during active disease. Sample: peripheral blood. This chain uses TRBV15 with TRBJ1-1; the match to TRBD1 covers 9 bases. CDR3 sequence reads: CATSKNTGTGPEAFF. In DNA, the CDR3 is TGTGCCACCAGCAAGAACACCGGGACAGGGCCTGAAGCTTTCTTT.